The 31 T cell receptor beta chains reported below all come from one sample, sequenced in a study of blood T cell repertoires in COVID-19. Profiling relied on immunoSEQ multiplex PCR, and the TCRdb table lists in-frame clones only, not all of them. This table holds 95,000 to 150,000 clones, 82% found once. The source material was peripheral blood. These receptors all stem from a woman between 70 and 85 years old with acute or convalescent COVID-19.

The chain combines TRBV7-6 with TRBJ2-1; 8 positions match TRBD2. The germline V gene has CDR1 SGHVS and CDR2 FNYEAQ. With V trimmed by 5 bases and J by 5 bases, 8 bases remained unmatched. The CDR3 is 15 amino acids. CDR3 residues: CASSPGGGPNNEQFF. The CDR3 DNA is TGTGCCAGCAGCCCCGGGGGGGGGCCGAACAATGAGCAGTTCTTC.

Points on this clone: Germline and junction disagree at one end, which may indicate a read error. The chain uses TRBV6-2 or TRBV6-3 and TRBJ2-5; the D gene is possibly TRBD2 (5 bases). This CDR3 has 15 residues. Germline-derived CDR1 and CDR2 are MNHEY and SVGEGT. CDR3 sequence: CASSTGIWLQESQYF. As DNA, the CDR3 is TGTGCCAGCAGTACGGGGATTTGGCTCCAAGAGTCCCAGTACTTC.

The gene calls are TRBV10-1 and TRBJ1-1; D uncertain. Germline CDR1 and CDR2: WNHNN and SYGVQD (reference sequence). The CDR3 length is 13 residues. V shed 3 bases and J shed 5 bases, with 10 bases lying between them. CDR3 coding DNA: TGCGCCAGCAGTGATCTCAGGCGTACTGAAGCTTTCTTT. Translated: CASSDLRRTEAFF.

This clone occurred once. The chain uses TRBV9 and TRBJ2-5; D not certain. The CDR3 has 16 residues. CDR1 is SGDLS, CDR2 YYNGEE, per germline. V was shortened by 0 bases and J by 5 bases, with 17 bases between the two germline ends. CDR3 protein: CASSVDPNSLWETQYF. Here the CDR3 DNA reads TGTGCCAGCAGCGTAGATCCCAACAGCCTTTGGGAGACCCAGTACTTC. Full variable domain (missing parts from reference TRBV9 and TRBJ2-5): DSGVTQTPKHLITATGQRVTLRCSPRSGDLSVYWYQQSLDQGLQFLIQYYNGEERAKGNILERFSAQQFPDLHSELNLSSLELGDSALYFCASSVDPNSLWETQYFGPGTRLLVL.

J is TRBJ2-5 and V is TRBV11-1; 8 bases are a match to TRBD1. The germline CDR1 and CDR2 sequences are SGHAT and FQDESV (reference sequence). The CDR3 covers 14 residues. With 9 bases clipped from V and 2 bases from J, the junction kept 8 bases outside the gene matches. Written as DNA, the CDR3 is TGTGCCAGTCGATTCGGGACAGGACAAGAGACCCAGTACTTC. Translating gives CASRFGTGQETQYF.

The chain is built from TRBV14 and TRBJ2-5, with 8 positions matching TRBD2. V trimming: 4 bases; J trimming: 2 bases; junction bases outside the gene matches: 6. Looked up from germline, CDR1 is SGHDN and CDR2 is FVKESK. The CDR3 consists of 15 residues. The CDR3 loop reads CASSPGTSRQETQYF. CDR3 bases: TGTGCCAGCAGCCCAGGGACTAGTCGGCAAGAGACCCAGTACTTC.

This clone was detected once. The chain couples TRBV29-1 to TRBJ1-1; 8 bases match TRBD1. The germline CDR1 and CDR2 sequences are SQVTM and ANQGSEA. V shed 5 bases and J 3 bases; nucleotides not matched to a gene: 8. This CDR3 spans 14 amino acids. DNA of the CDR3: TGCAGCGTTTCCCTTGACAGGGGTGACACTGAAGCTTTCTTT. Its protein product is CSVSLDRGDTEAFF.

This clone was seen a single time. The chain recombines TRBV5-4 with TRBJ2-1, with 7 positions matching TRBD1. V lost 2 bases, J lost 3 bases, and 8 bases stayed unmatched. This CDR3 has 16 amino acids. The germline V gene encodes CDR1 SGHNT and CDR2 YYREEE (reference sequence). CDR3 nucleotides: TGTGCCAGCAGCTTATCGACAGGGCGGGTCTACAATGAGCAGTTCTTC. Translating gives CASSLSTGRVYNEQFF.

CDR3 nucleotides: TGTGCCAGCGGTGACAGGGGGTCACCCCTCCACTTT. This codes for CASGDRGSPLHF. The rearrangement joins TRBV11-3 to TRBJ1-6, with 9 bases fitting TRBD1. V trimming: 8 bases; J trimming: 10 bases; junction bases outside the gene matches: 3. Per germline, CDR1 SGHNT and CDR2 YENEEA. CDR3 length equals 12 residues. Complete variable domain (other parts from reference TRBV11-3 and TRBJ1-6): EAGVVQSPRYKIIEKKQPVAFWCNPISGHNTLYWYLQNLGQGPELLIRYENEEAVDDSQLPKDRFSAERLKGVDSTLKIQPAELGDSAVYLCASGDRGSPLHFGNGTRLTVT.

The chain joins TRBV3-1 (or the pseudogene TRBV3-2) to TRBJ1-1; tentative D call: TRBD1 (5 bases). In germline, CDR1 is LGHDT, CDR2 YNNKEL (reference sequence). V gave up 3 bases and J gave up 6 bases, with 11 bases separating them. There are 13 residues in the CDR3. CDR3: CASSQGPEAEAFF. CDR3 coding DNA: TGTGCCAGCAGCCAGGGGCCAGAGGCTGAAGCTTTCTTT.

This chain connects TRBV7-6 to TRBJ1-2, with D maybe TRBD1 (6 bases). The CDR3 has 13 amino acids. V lost 1 base and J lost 11, with 14 bases in between. Germline CDR1 SGHVS, CDR2 FNYEAQ. CDR3 in DNA: TGTGCCAGCAGCTTAGTTGGGGGCCCAGAGTACACCTTC. Translated: CASSLVGGPEYTF.

The chain has TRBV4-3 and TRBJ2-1; 13 bases match TRBD2. CDR1 LGHNA and CDR2 YSLEER come from the germline V gene. The length of the CDR3 is 16 residues. V gave up 4 bases and J gave up 6 bases; unmatched junction bases: 6. This CDR3 is CASSRVTSGGANEQFF. The CDR3 DNA is TGCGCCAGCAGCCGAGTTACTAGCGGGGGGGCCAATGAGCAGTTCTTC.

The gene calls are TRBV30 and TRBJ1-2; D gene uncertain. The germline gives CDR1 GTSNPN, CDR2 SVGIG (reference sequence). Deletions cut 5 bases from V and 3 bases from J, with 10 bases between. The CDR3 covers 12 residues. The CDR3 DNA follows: TGTGCCTGGTCTATCTCGGACTATGGCTACACCTTC. Its protein product is CAWSISDYGYTF.

The genes are TRBV11-3 and TRBJ2-5; perhaps TRBD2 as D (6 bases). CDR3 length: 13 residues. V was pared by 3 bases and J by 6 bases, with 11 bases between. Germline V gene lookup returns CDR1 SGHNT and CDR2 YENEEA. CDR3 coding DNA: TGTGCCAGCAGCTTCGAGGGCGGGAAGACCCAGTACTTC. It codes for CASSFEGGKTQYF.

The chain joins TRBV13 to TRBJ2-1; 8 positions match TRBD2. Germline CDR1 PRHDT, CDR2 FYEKMQ (reference sequence). The V and J ends lost 5 bases and 1 base, in that order; junction bases with no gene match: 4. The CDR3 extends over 15 amino acids. This chain's CDR3 is CASSRGGRSYNEQFF. As DNA, the CDR3 is TGTGCCAGCAGCCGGGGGGGCCGGTCCTACAATGAGCAGTTCTTC.

The chain recombines TRBV5-1 with TRBJ2-2; 14 bases align to TRBD2. Germline V gene data show CDR1 as SGHRS and CDR2 as YFSETQ. V was clipped by 2 bases and J by 6 bases; unmatched bases: 3. There are 16 residues in the CDR3. The CDR3 DNA is TGCGCCAGCAGCTTCCGGACTAGCGGGGGGTCCGGGGAGCTGTTTTTT. It is translated as CASSFRTSGGSGELFF.

The V call is TRBV5-1, the J call TRBJ2-5; 9 bases are shared with TRBD1. Germline CDR1 reads SGHRS; CDR2 reads YFSETQ. With 6 bases clipped from V and 4 bases from J, the junction kept 13 bases outside the gene matches. CDR3 length equals 16 residues. The chain's CDR3 is CASKISDTGGAETQYF. Written as DNA, the CDR3 is TGCGCCAGCAAAATCAGCGATACAGGGGGCGCAGAGACCCAGTACTTC.

The chain is built from TRBV3-1 (or the pseudogene TRBV3-2) and TRBJ2-1; 9 bases match TRBD1. The CDR3 consists of 16 residues. The V segment lost 3 bases and the J segment 3 bases; nucleotides outside the gene matches: 6. The germline V gene has CDR1 LGHDT and CDR2 YNNKEL (reference sequence). The CDR3 region is CASSHPRTGDYNEQFF. DNA of the CDR3: TGTGCCAGCAGCCACCCCCGGACAGGGGACTACAATGAGCAGTTCTTC.

This chain uses TRBV7-2 with TRBJ1-1, with a tentative D call TRBD1 (5 bases). CDR1 is SGHTA and CDR2 is FQGNSA in the germline V gene. The V gene lost 1 base and the J gene lost 0 bases, with 9 bases spanning the gap. The CDR3 runs to 15 residues. In DNA, the CDR3 is TGTGCCAGCAGCTTAGTTCCGGGGGTGAACACTGAAGCTTTCTTT. Its protein is CASSLVPGVNTEAFF. Full variable domain (missing parts from reference TRBV7-2 and TRBJ1-1): GAGVSQSPSNKVTEKGKDVELRCDPISGHTALYWYRQSLGQGLEFLIYFQGNSAPDKSGLPSDRFSAERTGGSVSTLTIQRTQQEDSAVYLCASSLVPGVNTEAFFGQGTRLTVV.

The rearrangement links TRBV6-2 or TRBV6-3 to TRBJ2-1, with 9 positions matching TRBD2. Germline CDR1 reads MNHEY; CDR2 reads SVGEGT. The CDR3 runs 16 residues. V was pared by 2 bases and J by 4 bases, with 6 bases of the junction left unmatched. The CDR3: CASSYPAGGLYNEQFF. CDR3 sequence (DNA): TGTGCCAGCAGTTACCCTGCGGGGGGGTTGTACAATGAGCAGTTCTTC.

V usage is TRBV10-3 and J usage is TRBJ2-1, with 7 bases fitting TRBD1. Germline V gene lookup returns CDR1 ENHRY and CDR2 SYGVKD. CDR3 size: 16 residues. V was pared by 4 bases and J by 8 bases, with 14 bases of the junction left unmatched. The CDR3: CAISATGVLGVDEQFF. In DNA, the CDR3 is TGTGCCATCAGTGCCACAGGGGTATTGGGCGTCGATGAGCAGTTCTTC.

The V call is TRBV4-2, the J call TRBJ1-5; D is possibly TRBD1 (6 bases). The length of the CDR3 is 15 residues. Germline V CDR1 and CDR2: LGHNA, YNFKEQ. V was trimmed by 5 bases and J by 3 bases, leaving 14 bases between them. CDR3 sequence: CASSFDGQNNQPQHF. Here the CDR3 DNA reads TGTGCCAGCAGCTTTGATGGACAGAACAATCAGCCCCAGCATTTT.

This clone was counted at least ten times. The chain links TRBV19 to TRBJ1-2, with D possibly matching TRBD1 (6 bases). The CDR3 is 13 amino acids. V was trimmed by 6 bases and J by 2 bases, leaving 10 bases between them. CDR1 LNHDA and CDR2 SQIVND come from the germline V gene (reference sequence). The CDR3 loop reads CASSPDRNYGYTF. Here the CDR3 DNA reads TGTGCCAGTAGCCCAGACAGGAACTATGGCTACACCTTC.

The V and J genes are TRBV12-3 or TRBV12-4 and TRBJ1-1, with D possibly being TRBD1 (5 bases). The V end was cut by 5 bases, the J end by 1 base, with 8 bases between. CDR3 size: 13 residues. The CDR3 DNA follows: TGTGCCAGCAGTGGACAATCGAACACTGAAGCTTTCTTT. It codes for CASSGQSNTEAFF.

The V gene is TRBV5-1, the J gene TRBJ1-3, with 8 bases fitting TRBD1. The V segment lost 1 base and the J segment 1 base; nucleotides outside the gene matches: 7. The CDR3 runs 17 residues. Germline V gene data show CDR1 as SGHRS and CDR2 as YFSETQ. DNA of the CDR3: TGCGCCAGCAGCTTGAACGGACAGGGTTCGTCTGGAAACACCATATATTTT. Encoded protein: CASSLNGQGSSGNTIYF.

This clone was picked up a small number of times. The chain carries TRBV14 and TRBJ1-2; D unresolved. The CDR3 covers 13 residues. Germline CDR1 SGHDN, CDR2 FVKESK. Trimming shortened V by 1 base and J by 8 bases, and 11 bases separated the two germline ends. CDR3 loop: CASSQARHGGYTF. As DNA, the CDR3 is TGTGCCAGCAGCCAAGCTAGGCACGGCGGCTACACCTTC.

The chain carries TRBV5-6 and TRBJ2-7; D is possibly TRBD2 (6 bases). This CDR3 has 14 residues. The ends were cut back, 0 bases at V and 5 bases at J, with 12 bases in the middle. The germline V gene has CDR1 SGHDT and CDR2 YYEEEE. The CDR3 DNA is TGTGCCAGCAGCTTGGTGGAGACTAGACACGAGCAGTACTTC. Translated: CASSLVETRHEQYF.

This chain connects TRBV10-3 to TRBJ1-2; TRBD1 aligns across 9 bases. Trimming at V came to 11 bases and at J to 10 bases, leaving 11 bases not matched to a gene. Germline V lookup: CDR1 ENHRY, CDR2 SYGVKD. This CDR3 has 12 residues. In DNA, the CDR3 is TGTGCCTCCGGGCCCGGGACAGGGTTCTACACCTTC. Amino acids: CASGPGTGFYTF.

The chain has TRBV5-6 and TRBJ1-2; D not resolved. Trimming removed 4 bases from V and 0 bases from J, with 16 bases in between. The CDR3 consists of 16 residues. Germline V gives CDR1 SGHDT, CDR2 YYEEEE. The CDR3 loop reads CASSPVGGATNYGYTF. In nucleotides, the CDR3 is TGTGCCAGCAGCCCAGTGGGAGGAGCGACTAACTATGGCTACACCTTC.

The chain couples TRBV4-3 to TRBJ1-2, with D unclear. CDR1 and CDR2 (germline): LGHNA, YSLEER. The CDR3 sequence is 15 residues long. V was cut by 0 bases and J by 7 bases, with 15 bases left in between. CDR3 in DNA: TGCGCCAGCAGCCAAGAGTACCGGGCGGGTGGTGGCTACACCTTC. It translates to CASSQEYRAGGGYTF.

The chain employs TRBV3-1 (or the pseudogene TRBV3-2) and TRBJ1-2, with TRBD1 identical over 12 bases. CDR1 and CDR2 from the germline V gene are LGHDT and YNNKEL (reference sequence). The CDR3 has 17 amino acids. V was pared by 1 base and J by 8 bases, with 11 bases of the junction left unmatched. The DNA of the CDR3 is TGTGCCAGCAGCCAAGCCGGGACAGGGGGCACTGGCGGCGGCTACACCTTC. Its translation is CASSQAGTGGTGGGYTF.